The clone carrying this TCR beta chain was picked up a small number of times. The source of the sample is a study of CD8+ T cells in alopecia areata. As for the study in general: A 6-month off-drug phase came after tofacitinib, which had lasted 6 to 18 months.

Treatment described: oral pan-JAK inhibitor, 5-10 mg twice daily. V lost 5 bases to trimming and J lost 5 bases, with 4 bases between them. Germline values: CDR1 SGHVS, CDR2 FQNEAQ. The CDR3 has 11 residues. The sequencing template was cDNA reverse transcribed from extracted RNA. The repertoire was sequenced with immunoSEQ multiplex PCR; TCRdb's copy has only in-frame clones and lacks some. The profile shows fewer than 200,000 clones, around 50% of them singletons. This clonotype was obtained from a human donor with alopecia areata. The sequencing used CD8+ T cells sorted from blood, collected at week 24, from a patient treated with tofacitinib. The chain recombines TRBV7-8 with TRBJ2-1, with D uncertain. The CDR3 here is CASSQHNEQFF. DNA for the CDR3: TGTGCCAGCAGCCAGCACAATGAGCAGTTCTTC.